The entry that follows covers one TCR beta chain sequence. As yet, its antigen is unknown. The record originates from a study of cytomegalovirus exposure and HLA in healthy donors. Study-level points and caveats: The authors later found TCR association rates varying by HLA locus, with DRB1 most and HLA-C fewest. Some 150 TCR beta chains were listed as cytomegalovirus-associated. In a later analysis, several top co-occurrence clusters appeared linked to parvovirus B19, influenza, CMV and Epstein-Barr virus.

V gave up 6 bases and J gave up 2 bases, with 11 bases separating them. CDR1 SQVTM and CDR2 ANQGSEA come from the germline V gene. CDR3 length: 12 amino acids. Amplification used 60 Vbeta primers and 13 Jbeta primers. TCRdb keeps only in-frame clones here, not all; method: immunoSEQ multiplex PCR. The sample totals 200,000 to 250,000 clones; its top ten clones hold over 0.95%. The sequencing sample was made of PBMCs. The receptor comes from a girl aged 2 to 10 in good health and CMV-seropositive. V gene TRBV29-1 combines with J gene TRBJ2-7; a possible D gene is TRBD2 (6 bases). The CDR3 sequence: CSVATSPYEQYF. The CDR3 DNA reads TGCAGCGTAGCTACTAGCCCCTACGAGCAGTACTTC.